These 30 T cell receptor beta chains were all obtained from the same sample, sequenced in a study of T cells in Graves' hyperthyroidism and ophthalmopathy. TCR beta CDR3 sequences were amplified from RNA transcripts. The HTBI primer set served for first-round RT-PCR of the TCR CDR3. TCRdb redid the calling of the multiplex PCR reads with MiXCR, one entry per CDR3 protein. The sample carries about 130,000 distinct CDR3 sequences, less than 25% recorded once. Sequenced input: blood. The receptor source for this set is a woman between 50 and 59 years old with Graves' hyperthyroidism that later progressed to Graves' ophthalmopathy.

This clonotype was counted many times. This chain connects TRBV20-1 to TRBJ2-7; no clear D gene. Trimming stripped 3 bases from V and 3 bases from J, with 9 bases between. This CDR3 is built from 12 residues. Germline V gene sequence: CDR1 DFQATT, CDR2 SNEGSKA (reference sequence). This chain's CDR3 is CSARTDRYEQYF. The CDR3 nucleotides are TGCAGTGCTAGGACGGACCGCTACGAGCAGTACTTC.

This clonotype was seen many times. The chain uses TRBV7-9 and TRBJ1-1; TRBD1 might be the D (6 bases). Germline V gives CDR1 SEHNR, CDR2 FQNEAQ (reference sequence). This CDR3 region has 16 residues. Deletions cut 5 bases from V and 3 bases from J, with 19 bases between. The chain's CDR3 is CASSTGTGNGYTEAFF. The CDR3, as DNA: TGTGCCAGCAGCACCGGAACAGGGAATGGGTACACTGAAGCTTTCTTT.

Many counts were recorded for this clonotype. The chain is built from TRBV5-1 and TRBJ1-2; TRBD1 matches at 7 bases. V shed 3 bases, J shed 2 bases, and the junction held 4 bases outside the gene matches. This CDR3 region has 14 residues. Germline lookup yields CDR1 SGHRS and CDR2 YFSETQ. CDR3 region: CASSSGQLNYGYTF. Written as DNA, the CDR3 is TGCGCCAGCAGCTCGGGACAGCTAAACTATGGCTACACCTTC.

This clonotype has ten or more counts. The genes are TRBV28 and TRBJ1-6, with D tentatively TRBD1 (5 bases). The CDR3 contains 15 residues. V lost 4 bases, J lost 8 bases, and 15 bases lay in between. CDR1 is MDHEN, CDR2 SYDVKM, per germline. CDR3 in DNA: TGTGCCAGCAGTTCCACGTCCAGGGCAGATTCACCCCTCCACTTT. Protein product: CASSSTSRADSPLHF.

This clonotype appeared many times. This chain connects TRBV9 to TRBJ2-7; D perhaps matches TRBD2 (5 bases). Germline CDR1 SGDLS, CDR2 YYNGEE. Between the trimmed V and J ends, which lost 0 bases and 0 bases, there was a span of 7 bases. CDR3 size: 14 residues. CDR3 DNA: TGTGCCAGCAGCGTAGAAGGGAGCTCCTACGAGCAGTACTTC. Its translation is CASSVEGSSYEQYF.

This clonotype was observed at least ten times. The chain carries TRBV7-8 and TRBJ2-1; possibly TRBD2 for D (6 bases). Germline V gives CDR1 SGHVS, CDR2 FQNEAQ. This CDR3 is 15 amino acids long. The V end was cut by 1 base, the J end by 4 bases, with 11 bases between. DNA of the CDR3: TGTGCCAGCAGCTTAGACAGCGGGCAGTACAATGAGCAGTTCTTC. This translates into CASSLDSGQYNEQFF.

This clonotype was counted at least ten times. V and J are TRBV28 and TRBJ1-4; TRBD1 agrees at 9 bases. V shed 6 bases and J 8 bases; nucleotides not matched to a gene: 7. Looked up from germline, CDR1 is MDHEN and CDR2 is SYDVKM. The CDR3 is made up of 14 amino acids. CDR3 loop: CASRDSGTGEKLFF. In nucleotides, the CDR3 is TGTGCCAGCAGGGATTCCGGGACAGGGGAAAAACTGTTTTTT.

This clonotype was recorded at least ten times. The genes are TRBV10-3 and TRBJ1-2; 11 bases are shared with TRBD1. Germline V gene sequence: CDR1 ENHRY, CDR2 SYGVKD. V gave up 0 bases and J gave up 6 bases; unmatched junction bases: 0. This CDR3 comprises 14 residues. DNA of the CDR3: TGTGCCATCAGTGAGTCGGGACAGGGGGATGGCTACACCTTC. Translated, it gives CAISESGQGDGYTF.

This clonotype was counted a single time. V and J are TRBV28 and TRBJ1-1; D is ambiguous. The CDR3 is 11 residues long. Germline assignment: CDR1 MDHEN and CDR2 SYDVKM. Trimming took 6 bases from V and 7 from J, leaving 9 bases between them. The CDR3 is CASSTLDEAFF. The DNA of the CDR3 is TGTGCCAGCAGCACGTTAGATGAAGCTTTCTTT.

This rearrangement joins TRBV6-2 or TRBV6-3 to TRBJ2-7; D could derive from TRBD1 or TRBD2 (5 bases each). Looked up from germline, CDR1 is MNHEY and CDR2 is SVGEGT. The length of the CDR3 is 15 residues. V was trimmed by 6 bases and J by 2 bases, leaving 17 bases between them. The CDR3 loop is CASRRGASVTYEQYF. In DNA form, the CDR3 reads TGTGCCAGCAGACGAGGGGCGTCGGTAACCTACGAGCAGTACTTC.

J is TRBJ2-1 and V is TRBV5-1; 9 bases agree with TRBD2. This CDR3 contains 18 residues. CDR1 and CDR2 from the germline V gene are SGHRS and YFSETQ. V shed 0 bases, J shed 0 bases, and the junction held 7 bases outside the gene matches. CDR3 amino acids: CASSLVSLAGTSYNEQFF. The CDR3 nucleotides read TGCGCCAGCAGCTTGGTCTCTCTAGCGGGAACCTCCTACAATGAGCAGTTCTTC. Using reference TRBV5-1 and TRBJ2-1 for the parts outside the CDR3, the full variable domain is KAGVTQTPRYLIKTRGQQVTLSCSPISGHRSVSWYQQTPGQGLQFLFEYFSETQRNKGNFPGRFSGRQFSNSRSEMNVSTLELGDSALYLCASSLVSLAGTSYNEQFFGPGTRLTVL.

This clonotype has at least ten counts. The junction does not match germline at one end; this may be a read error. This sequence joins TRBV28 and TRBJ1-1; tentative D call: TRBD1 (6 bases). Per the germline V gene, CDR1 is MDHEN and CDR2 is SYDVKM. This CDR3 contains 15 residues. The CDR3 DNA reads TGTGCCAGCAGTTTATTCCGGCAGGGGAACACTGAAGCTTCCTTT. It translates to CASSLFRQGNTEASF.

CDR3 region: CASSYRDQSTDTQYF. In DNA, the CDR3 is TGTGCCAGCAGTTACAGAGACCAGAGCACAGATACGCAGTATTTT. V and J are TRBV6-2 or TRBV6-3 and TRBJ2-3; no reliable D call. The CDR3 has 15 residues. Per the germline V gene, CDR1 is MNHEY and CDR2 is SVGEGT. V was shortened by 2 bases and J by 0 bases, with 9 bases between the two germline ends.

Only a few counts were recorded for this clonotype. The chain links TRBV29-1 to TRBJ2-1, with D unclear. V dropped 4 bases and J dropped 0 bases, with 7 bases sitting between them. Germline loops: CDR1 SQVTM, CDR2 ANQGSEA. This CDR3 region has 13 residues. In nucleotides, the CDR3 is TGCAGCGTTGGCCAGCCCTCCTACAATGAGCAGTTCTTC. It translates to CSVGQPSYNEQFF.

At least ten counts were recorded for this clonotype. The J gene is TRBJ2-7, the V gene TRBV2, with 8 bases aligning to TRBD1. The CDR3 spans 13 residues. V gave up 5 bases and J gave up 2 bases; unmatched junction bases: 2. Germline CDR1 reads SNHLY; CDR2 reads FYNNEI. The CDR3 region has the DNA TGTGCCAGCAGTTGGACAGGGCCCTACGAGCAGTACTTC. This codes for CASSWTGPYEQYF.

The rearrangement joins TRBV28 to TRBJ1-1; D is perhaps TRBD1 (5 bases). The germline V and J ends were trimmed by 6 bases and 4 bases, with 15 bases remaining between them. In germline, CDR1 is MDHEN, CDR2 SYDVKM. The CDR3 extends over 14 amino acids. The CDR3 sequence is CASSLPGRGTEAFF. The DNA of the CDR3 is TGTGCCAGCAGCTTGCCGGGGCGCGGCACTGAAGCTTTCTTT.

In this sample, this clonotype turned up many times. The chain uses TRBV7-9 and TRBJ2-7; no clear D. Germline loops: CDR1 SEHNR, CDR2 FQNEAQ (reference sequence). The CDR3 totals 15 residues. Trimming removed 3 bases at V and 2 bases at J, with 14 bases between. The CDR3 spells CASSLGFDGTYEQYF. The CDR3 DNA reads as TGTGCCAGCAGCTTGGGGTTTGACGGAACCTACGAGCAGTACTTC. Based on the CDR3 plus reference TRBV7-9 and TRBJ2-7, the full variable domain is DTGVSQNPRHKITKRGQNVTFRCDPISEHNRLYWYRQTLGQGPEFLTYFQNEAQLEKSRLLSDRFSAERPKGSFSTLEIQRTEQGDSAMYLCASSLGFDGTYEQYFGPGTRLTVT.

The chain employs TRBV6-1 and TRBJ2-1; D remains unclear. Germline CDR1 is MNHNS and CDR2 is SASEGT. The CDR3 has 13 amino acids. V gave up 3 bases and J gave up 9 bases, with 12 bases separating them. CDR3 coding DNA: TGTGCCAGCAGTGACTATAAAGGTGGTGAGCAGTTCTTC. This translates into CASSDYKGGEQFF.

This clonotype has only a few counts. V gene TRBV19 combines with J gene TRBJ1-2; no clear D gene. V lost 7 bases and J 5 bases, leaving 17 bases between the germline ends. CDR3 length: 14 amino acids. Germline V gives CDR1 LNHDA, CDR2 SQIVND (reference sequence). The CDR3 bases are TGTGCCAGTACGAATCGGAGGCAACATTATGGCTACACCTTC. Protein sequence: CASTNRRQHYGYTF.

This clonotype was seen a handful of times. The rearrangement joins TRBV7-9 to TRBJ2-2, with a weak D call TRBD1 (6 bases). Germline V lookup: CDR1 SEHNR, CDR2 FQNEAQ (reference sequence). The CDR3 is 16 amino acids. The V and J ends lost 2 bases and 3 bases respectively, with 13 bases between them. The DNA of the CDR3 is TGTGCCAGCAGCTTAAAAGGGGGAACGGACACCGGGGAGCTGTTTTTT. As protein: CASSLKGGTDTGELFF.

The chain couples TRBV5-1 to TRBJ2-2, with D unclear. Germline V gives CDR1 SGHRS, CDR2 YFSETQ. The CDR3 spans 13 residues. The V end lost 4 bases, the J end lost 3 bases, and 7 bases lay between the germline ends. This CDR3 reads CASSPSDTGELFF. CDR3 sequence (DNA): TGCGCCAGCAGCCCATCGGACACCGGGGAGCTGTTTTTT.

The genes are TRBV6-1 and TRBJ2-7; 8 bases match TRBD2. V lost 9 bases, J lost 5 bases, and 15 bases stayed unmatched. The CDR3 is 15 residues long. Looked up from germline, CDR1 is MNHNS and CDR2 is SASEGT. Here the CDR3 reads CASMQAGTSLNEQYF. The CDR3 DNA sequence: TGTGCCAGTATGCAAGCCGGGACTAGTCTCAACGAGCAGTACTTC.

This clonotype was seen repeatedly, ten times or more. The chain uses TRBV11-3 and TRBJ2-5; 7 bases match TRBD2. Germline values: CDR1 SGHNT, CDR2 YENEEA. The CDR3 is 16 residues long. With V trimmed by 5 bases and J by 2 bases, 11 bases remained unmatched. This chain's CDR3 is CASSRGVGAGQETQYF. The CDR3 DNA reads TGTGCCAGCAGCCGGGGGGTAGGGGCGGGTCAAGAGACCCAGTACTTC.

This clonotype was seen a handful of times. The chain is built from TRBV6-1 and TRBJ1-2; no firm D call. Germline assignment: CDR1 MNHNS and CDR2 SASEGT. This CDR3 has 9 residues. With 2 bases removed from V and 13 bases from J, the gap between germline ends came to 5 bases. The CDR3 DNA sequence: TGTGCCAGCAGTGAATTCCCCACCTTC. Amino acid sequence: CASSEFPTF.

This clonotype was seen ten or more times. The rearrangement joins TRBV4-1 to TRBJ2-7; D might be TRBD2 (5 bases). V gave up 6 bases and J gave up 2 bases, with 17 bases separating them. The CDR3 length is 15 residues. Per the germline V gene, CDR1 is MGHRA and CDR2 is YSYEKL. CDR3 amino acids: CASRKLARGPYEQYF. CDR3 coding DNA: TGCGCCAGCAGAAAACTGGCGAGAGGGCCCTACGAGCAGTACTTC.

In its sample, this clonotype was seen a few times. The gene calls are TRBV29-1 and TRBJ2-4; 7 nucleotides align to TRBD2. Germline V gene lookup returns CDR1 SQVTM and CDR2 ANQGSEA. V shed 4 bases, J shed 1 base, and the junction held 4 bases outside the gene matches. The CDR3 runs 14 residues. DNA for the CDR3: TGCAGCGTTGGGGGAGGGGCGGCCAAAAACATTCAGTACTTC. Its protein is CSVGGGAAKNIQYF.

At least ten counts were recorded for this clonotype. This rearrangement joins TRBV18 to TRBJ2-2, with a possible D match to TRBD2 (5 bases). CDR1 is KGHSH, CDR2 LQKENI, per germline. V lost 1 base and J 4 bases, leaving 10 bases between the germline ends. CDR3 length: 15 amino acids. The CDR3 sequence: CASSPRGQGTGELFF. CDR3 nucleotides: TGTGCCAGCTCACCACGCGGGCAAGGCACCGGGGAGCTGTTTTTT.

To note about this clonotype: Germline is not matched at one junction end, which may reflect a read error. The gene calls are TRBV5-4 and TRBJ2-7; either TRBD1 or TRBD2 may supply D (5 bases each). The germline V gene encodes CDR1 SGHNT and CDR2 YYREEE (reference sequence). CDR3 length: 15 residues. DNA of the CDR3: TGCGCCAGCAGCTTGGCCGGGGCTCTTGGATACGAGCAGTACTTC. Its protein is CASSLAGALGYEQYF.

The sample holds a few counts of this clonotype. CDR3 in amino acids: CAYRDRTYGYTF. The CDR3 DNA sequence: TGTGCCTACCGGGACAGAACTTATGGCTACACCTTC. The J gene is TRBJ1-2, the V gene TRBV30; 7 nucleotides agree with TRBD1. This CDR3 is built from 12 residues. Trimming at V came to 7 bases and at J to 5 bases, leaving 7 bases not matched to a gene. In germline, CDR1 is GTSNPN, CDR2 SVGIG (reference sequence).

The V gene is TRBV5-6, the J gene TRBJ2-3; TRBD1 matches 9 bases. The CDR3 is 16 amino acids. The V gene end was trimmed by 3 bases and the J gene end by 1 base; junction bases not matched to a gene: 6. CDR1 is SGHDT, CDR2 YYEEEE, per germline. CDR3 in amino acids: CASSSRTGAGTDTQYF. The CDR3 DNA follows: TGTGCCAGCAGCTCCAGGACAGGGGCGGGCACAGATACGCAGTATTTT. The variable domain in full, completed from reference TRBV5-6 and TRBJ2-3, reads DAGVTQSPTHLIKTRGQQVTLRCSPKSGHDTVSWYQQALGQGPQFIFQYYEEEERQRGNFPDRFSGHQFPNYSSELNVNALLLGDSALYLCASSSRTGAGTDTQYFGPGTRLTVL.